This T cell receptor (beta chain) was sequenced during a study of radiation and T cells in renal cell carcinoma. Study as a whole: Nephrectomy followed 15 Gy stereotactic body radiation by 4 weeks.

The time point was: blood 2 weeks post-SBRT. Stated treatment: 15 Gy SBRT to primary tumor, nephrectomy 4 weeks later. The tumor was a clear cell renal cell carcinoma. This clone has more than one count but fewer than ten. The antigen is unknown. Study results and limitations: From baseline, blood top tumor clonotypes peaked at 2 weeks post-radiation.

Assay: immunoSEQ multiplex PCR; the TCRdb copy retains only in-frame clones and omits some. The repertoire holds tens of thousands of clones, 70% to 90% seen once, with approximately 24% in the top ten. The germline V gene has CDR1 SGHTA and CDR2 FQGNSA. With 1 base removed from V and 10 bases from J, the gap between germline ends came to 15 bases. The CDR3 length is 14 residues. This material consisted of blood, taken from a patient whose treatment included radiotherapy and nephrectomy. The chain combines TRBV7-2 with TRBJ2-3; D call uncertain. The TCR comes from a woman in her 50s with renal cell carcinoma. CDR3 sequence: CASSLVFNGWPQYF. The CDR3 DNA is TGTGCCAGCAGCTTAGTCTTTAATGGGTGGCCGCAGTATTTT. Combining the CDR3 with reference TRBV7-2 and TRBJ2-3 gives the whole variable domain GAGVSQSPSNKVTEKGKDVELRCDPISGHTALYWYRQSLGQGLEFLIYFQGNSAPDKSGLPSDRFSAERTGGSVSTLTIQRTQQEDSAVYLCASSLVFNGWPQYFGPGTRLTVL.